This TCR beta chain was retrieved from a study of T cells in Graves' hyperthyroidism and ophthalmopathy (dated by TCRdb to about 2019). As for the study more broadly: Peripheral blood samples were taken at initial diagnosis, before any treatment was given. Prospective prediction of ophthalmopathy was tested in an independent validation cohort of some 19 hyperthyroidism patients and 17 patients who later progressed to ophthalmopathy. The 100 discovery patients were divided at random into training and test sets in a 7:3 ratio. In about 6 Graves' hyperthyroidism patients, the study also compared T-cell repertoires from thyroid tissue with T-cell repertoires from blood. After sampling, hyperthyroidism patients received methimazole starting at 30 mg daily, and ophthalmopathy patients received high-dose intravenous methylprednisolone. TCR Vbeta CDR3 sequencing of 135 peripheral blood samples (43 ophthalmopathy, 75 hyperthyroidism and around 17 progressor patients) is reported in the paper. A discovery cohort of around 100 patients, about 44 with Graves' ophthalmopathy and approximately 55 with stable Graves' hyperthyroidism, was used to find distinguishing TCR V-J signatures. Broad study findings and their caveats: In validation, progression to ophthalmopathy was predicted by the model with roughly 69% sensitivity and around 76% specificity, a median of approximately 6.5 months before onset. Sample size was not statistically predetermined, and investigators were not blinded to group allocation. Ophthalmopathy was separated from stable hyperthyroidism by a 13 V-J signature model, with 85% to 90% sensitivity and around 81% specificity obtained in cross-validation and 80%/75% obtained in testing. Most expanded thyroid clonotypes (frequency above 0.001) were also detected in blood, a finding suggesting that blood repertoires may reflect thyroid immune responses.

As to this clonotype: The clone's antigen remains unknown. No much larger clonotype is one base removed from it; base qualities were not supplied.

TCR beta CDR3 regions were amplified from RNA transcripts. A first-round RT-PCR of the TCR CDR3 used the HTBI primer set with the Qiagen OneStep RT-PCR kit. Libraries were constructed in a second round of multiplex PCR, after which size selection and purification were carried out. Libraries were sequenced paired-end with 100 bp reads on an Illumina HiSeq2000. The authors' pipeline ran thus. SOAPnuke was used to process the raw data, with reads discarded if the reads contained adapters or uncalled bases, had a mean Phred below 15, or lacked an exact constant-primer or identifier match. High-quality paired reads were merged using COPE v1.2.5, and each unique nucleotide sequence was defined as a clonotype. MiTCR v1.1 was used to align the clonotypes against IMGT TRBV, TRBD and TRBJ reference segments. The analysis included only V-J combinations with a frequency above 0.0001, which together covered roughly 99% of the repertoires. The TCS score was defined as F50 (clonal expansion) divided by E x V (chaos), with BLOSUM62-based TCRdist calculated between CDR3 peptides within each V-J. Welch's t-statistics and random forest reduced roughly 530 V-J features to about 13, which were used in a naive Bayes classifier (R e1071). The public reads were reprocessed in TCRdb via fastp at Q25 and MiXCR, keeping in-frame beta chains. One record per CDR3 amino acid sequence lists the most common genes and DNA. Here the V and J calls rest on TCRdb's processing, not on the authors' analysis. The sample includes around 350,000 distinct CDR3 sequences, with about a fifth observed a single time. About 3.5% of the sample rests with the top ten.

The CDR3 runs 16 residues from the cysteine to the phenylalanine. CDR3 DNA only is kept here, 48 bases in frame from base 1. From the germline V gene (reference sequence), CDR1 is SGHKS and CDR2 is YYEKEE. V lost 4 bases and J lost 0 bases, and the count of bases not matched to a germline gene is 6. Stable Graves' hyperthyroidism was defined as the absence of progression to ophthalmopathy over 18 months of follow-up. Hyperthyroidism patients were aged 18 to 65 years and newly diagnosed, with disease duration of less than 2 months. Exclusion was applied to patients with uncontrolled infections, other autoimmune diseases, pregnancy or lactation. Clinical symptoms, serum thyroxine and TRAb, thyroid ultrasound, and orbital computed tomography formed the basis for the diagnoses. PBMCs were isolated from around 10 ml of fresh peripheral blood by Ficoll-Paque density gradient centrifugation. Total RNA was extracted using Trizol reagent, and RNA quality was assessed on an Agilent 2100 Bioanalyzer.

This chain is built from TRBV5-5 and TRBJ2-5, with 10 bases in between that match TRBD2. The sequence was obtained from a woman between 18 and 29 years old with Graves' hyperthyroidism. Sequencing was done on a sample of blood. CDR3 region: CASSTQAGGHQETQYF. At the DNA level, the sequence is TGTGCCAGCAGCACCCAAGCGGGGGGGCACCAAGAGACCCAGTACTTC.